These T cell receptor beta chains were read from a single sample in a study of a mutant IDH1 vaccine in newly diagnosed glioma. These receptors have no identified antigens. The table came from immunoSEQ multiplex PCR; TCRdb's copy has only in-frame clones and leaves some out. This sample has under 70,000 clones, with roughly 80% found just once. Material: PBMCs, obtained from a glioma patient whose treatment included an IDH1 peptide vaccine. The receptors derive from a woman aged 50 to 60 with glioma. The CDR3 runs from the conserved cysteine through the conserved F or W. The D gene is left open where the match is weak. Clone sizes are given selectively: once, few, many, or a class where the clone is expanded.

D,J,size,V,CDR3,DNA
NA,TRBJ1-5,few,TRBV7-8,CASSFSRDHEPQHF,TGTGCCAGCAGCTTTTCCCGGGACCACGAGCCCCAGCATTTT
NA,TRBJ1-2,NA,TRBV27,CASSPIDSSNYGYTF,TGTGCCAGCAGTCCCATAGACAGTTCTAACTATGGCTACACCTTC
NA,TRBJ1-6,once,TRBV19,CASSEDAYNSPLHF,TGTGCCAGTAGCGAGGATGCGTATAATTCACCCCTCCACTTT
NA,TRBJ1-1,NA,TRBV7-3,CASSLMGQGATEAFF,TGTGCCAGCAGCTTAATGGGGCAGGGAGCAACTGAAGCTTTCTTT
NA,TRBJ1-3,NA,TRBV6-5,CASSYSGSSGNTIYF,TGTGCCAGCAGTTACTCTGGGAGCTCTGGAAACACCATATATTTT
NA,TRBJ2-3,NA,TRBV19,CASSPGGRVTDTQYF,TGTGCCAGTAGTCCGGGCGGCAGAGTTACAGATACGCAGTATTTT
NA,TRBJ1-1,NA,TRBV30,CAWSTRAAEAFF,TGTGCCTGGAGTACCCGGGCAGCTGAAGCTTTCTTT
TRBD1,TRBJ1-1,NA,TRBV5-1,CASSVPGTGSENTEAFF,TGCGCCAGCAGCGTGCCCGGGACAGGGAGTGAGAACACTGAAGCTTTCTTT
TRBD1,TRBJ1-1,NA,TRBV19,CASKGQMNTEAFF,TGTGCCAGCAAGGGACAGATGAACACTGAAGCTTTCTTT
NA,TRBJ2-5,NA,TRBV2,CASSRQLQETQYF,TGTGCCAGCAGTCGACAGCTACAAGAGACCCAGTACTTC
NA,TRBJ1-5,once,TRBV6-1,CASSPQRGSNQPQHF,TGTGCCAGCAGCCCCCAGAGGGGGAGCAATCAGCCCCAGCATTTT
TRBD1,TRBJ1-2,NA,TRBV6-6,CASSPTGEVRGYTF,TGTGCCAGCAGCCCGACAGGGGAAGTTAGAGGCTACACCTTC
NA,TRBJ1-2,NA,TRBV9,CASSVGSGPNYGYTF,TGTGCCAGCAGCGTAGGATCAGGTCCCAACTATGGCTACACCTTC
NA,TRBJ2-7,NA,TRBV6-5,CASSSAGLYEQYF,TGTGCCAGCAGTTCAGCAGGGCTCTACGAGCAGTACTTC
NA,TRBJ1-1,NA,TRBV6-6,CASSSSLGLMNTEAFF,TGTGCCAGCAGTTCCAGCCTAGGGTTGATGAACACTGAAGCTTTCTTT
NA,TRBJ2-5,NA,TRBV20-1,CSASLETQYF,TGCAGTGCTAGCCTGGAGACCCAGTACTTC
TRBD2,TRBJ2-1,NA,TRBV7-6,CASSPGGGTSIRNEQFF,TGTGCCAGCAGCCCTGGGGGTGGGACTAGCATTAGGAATGAGCAGTTCTTC
NA,TRBJ2-4,NA,TRBV9,CASSVGGENIQYF,TGTGCCAGCAGTGTTGGGGGAGAAAACATTCAGTACTTC
TRBD1,TRBJ1-5,few,TRBV4-1,CASSRQGVNQPQHF,TGCGCCAGCAGCCGCCAGGGGGTGAATCAGCCCCAGCATTTT
TRBD1,TRBJ2-7,NA,TRBV25-1,CASMGRGFVEQYF,TGTGCCAGCATGGGCAGGGGGTTTGTCGAGCAGTACTTC
NA,TRBJ1-6,NA,TRBV2,CASSPGQSSPLHF,TGTGCCAGCAGCCCGGGACAAAGCTCACCCCTCCACTTT
TRBD1,TRBJ1-1,NA,TRBV19,CASSFGQGGEAFF,TGTGCCAGTAGTTTTGGACAGGGAGGCGAAGCTTTCTTT
NA,TRBJ1-1,NA,TRBV18,CASSSVQGNTEAFF,TGTGCCAGCTCAAGTGTCCAGGGGAACACTGAAGCTTTCTTT
TRBD1,TRBJ2-1,few,TRBV9,CASSVHRGRKFF,TGTGCCAGCAGCGTCCACAGGGGAAGAAAGTTCTTC
NA,TRBJ2-2,NA,TRBV5-4,CASSLRADTGELFF,TGTGCCAGCAGCTTGAGGGCCGACACCGGGGAGCTGTTTTTT
NA,TRBJ2-2,NA,TRBV29-1,CSVGQLNTGELFF,TGCAGCGTTGGCCAGCTGAACACCGGGGAGCTGTTTTTT
NA,TRBJ1-1,NA,TRBV11-3,CASSLGSAEAFF,TGTGCCAGCAGCCTTGGGAGCGCTGAAGCTTTCTTT
NA,TRBJ1-1,NA,TRBV5-6,CASTYNRGLYTEAFF,TGTGCCAGCACCTACAATAGGGGTCTCTACACTGAAGCTTTCTTT
NA,TRBJ1-6,NA,TRBV4-2,CASARGHNSPLHF,TGTGCCAGCGCCCGGGGGCATAATTCACCCCTCCACTTT